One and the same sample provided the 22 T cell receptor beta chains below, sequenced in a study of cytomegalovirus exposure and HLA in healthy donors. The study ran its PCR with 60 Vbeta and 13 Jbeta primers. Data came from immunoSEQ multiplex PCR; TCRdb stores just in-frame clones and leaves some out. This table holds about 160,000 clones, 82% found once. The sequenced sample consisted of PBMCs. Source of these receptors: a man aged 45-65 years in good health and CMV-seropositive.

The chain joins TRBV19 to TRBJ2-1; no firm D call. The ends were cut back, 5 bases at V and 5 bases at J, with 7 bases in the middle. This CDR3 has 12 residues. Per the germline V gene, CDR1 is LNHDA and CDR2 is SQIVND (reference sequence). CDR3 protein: CASSFSNNEQFF. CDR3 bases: TGTGCCAGTAGTTTTAGTAACAATGAGCAGTTCTTC. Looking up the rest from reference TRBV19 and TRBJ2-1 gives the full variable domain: DGGITQSPKYLFRKEGQNVTLSCEQNLNHDAMYWYRQDPGQGLRLIYYSQIVNDFQKGDIAEGYSVSREKKESFPLTVTSAQKNPTAFYLCASSFSNNEQFFGPGTRLTVL.

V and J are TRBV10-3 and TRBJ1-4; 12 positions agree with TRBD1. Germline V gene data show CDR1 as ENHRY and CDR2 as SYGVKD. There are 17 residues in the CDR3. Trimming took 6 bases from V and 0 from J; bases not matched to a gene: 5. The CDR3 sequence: CAISSGTGGSTNEKLFF. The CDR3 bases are TGTGCCATCAGCTCCGGGACAGGGGGCTCAACTAATGAAAAACTGTTTTTT.

Here the CDR3 DNA reads TGCGCCAGCAGCCAACTCTTAGGGGACAGGGGGCGGCTATTGACCTTC. This sequence encodes CASSQLLGDRGRLLTF. This chain uses TRBV4-3 with TRBJ1-2; 12 nucleotides agree with TRBD1. The length of the CDR3 is 16 residues. Germline loops: CDR1 LGHNA, CDR2 YSLEER. V dropped 2 bases and J dropped 14; count of bases not matched to a gene: 15.

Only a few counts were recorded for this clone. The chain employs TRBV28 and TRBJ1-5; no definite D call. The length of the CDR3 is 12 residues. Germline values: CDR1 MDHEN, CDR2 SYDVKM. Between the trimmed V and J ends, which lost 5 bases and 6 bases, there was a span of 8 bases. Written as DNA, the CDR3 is TGTGCCAGCAGTCCAGGTAGTCAGCCCCAGCATTTT. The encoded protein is CASSPGSQPQHF.

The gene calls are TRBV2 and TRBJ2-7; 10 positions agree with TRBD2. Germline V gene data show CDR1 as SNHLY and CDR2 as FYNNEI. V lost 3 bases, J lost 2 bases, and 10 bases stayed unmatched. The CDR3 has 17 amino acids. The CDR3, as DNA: TGTGCCAGCAGTGATTCTCATCTAGCGGGGGTAACCTACGAGCAGTACTTC. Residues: CASSDSHLAGVTYEQYF.

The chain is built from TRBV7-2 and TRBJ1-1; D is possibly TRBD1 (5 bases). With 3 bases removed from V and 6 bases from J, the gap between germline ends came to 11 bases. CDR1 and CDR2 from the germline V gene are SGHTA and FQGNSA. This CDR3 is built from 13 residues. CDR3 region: CASSFWGRAEAFF. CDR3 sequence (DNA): TGTGCCAGCAGCTTTTGGGGGAGGGCTGAAGCTTTCTTT.

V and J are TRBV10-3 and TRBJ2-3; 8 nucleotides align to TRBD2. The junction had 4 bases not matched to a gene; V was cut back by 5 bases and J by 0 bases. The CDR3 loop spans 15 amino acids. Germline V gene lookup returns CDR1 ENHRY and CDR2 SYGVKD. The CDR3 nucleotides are TGTGCCATCAGTAGCGGGGGTGGGAGCACAGATACGCAGTATTTT. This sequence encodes CAISSGGGSTDTQYF.

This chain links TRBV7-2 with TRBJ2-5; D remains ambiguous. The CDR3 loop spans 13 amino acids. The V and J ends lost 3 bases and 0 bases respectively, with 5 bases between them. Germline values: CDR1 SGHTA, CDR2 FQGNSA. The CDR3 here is CASSFQYQETQYF. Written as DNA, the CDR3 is TGTGCCAGCAGCTTTCAGTACCAAGAGACCCAGTACTTC.

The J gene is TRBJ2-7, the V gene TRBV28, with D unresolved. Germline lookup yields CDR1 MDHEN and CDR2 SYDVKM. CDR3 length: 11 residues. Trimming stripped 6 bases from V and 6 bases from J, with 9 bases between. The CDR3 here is CASSPRSEQYF. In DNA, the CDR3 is TGTGCCAGCAGCCCGCGTAGCGAGCAGTACTTC.

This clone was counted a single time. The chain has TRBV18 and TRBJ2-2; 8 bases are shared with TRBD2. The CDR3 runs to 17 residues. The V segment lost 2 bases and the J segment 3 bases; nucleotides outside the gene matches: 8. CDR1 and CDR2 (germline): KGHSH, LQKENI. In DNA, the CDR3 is TGTGCCAGCTCACCATCGGGTAGCGGGGCCGACACCGGGGAGCTGTTTTTT. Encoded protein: CASSPSGSGADTGELFF.

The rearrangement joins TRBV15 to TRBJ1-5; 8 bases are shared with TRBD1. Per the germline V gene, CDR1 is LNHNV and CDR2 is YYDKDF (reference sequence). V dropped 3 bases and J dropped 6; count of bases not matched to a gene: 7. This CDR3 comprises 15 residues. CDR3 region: CATSSAQGVSQPQHF. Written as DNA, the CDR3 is TGTGCCACCAGCAGTGCACAGGGGGTCAGTCAGCCCCAGCATTTT.

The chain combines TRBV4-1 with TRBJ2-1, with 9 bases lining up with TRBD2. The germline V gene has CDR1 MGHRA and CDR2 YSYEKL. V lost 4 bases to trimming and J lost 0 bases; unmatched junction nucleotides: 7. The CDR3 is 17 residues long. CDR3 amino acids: CASSRGAGGPSYNEQFF. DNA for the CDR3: TGCGCCAGCAGCCGCGGTGCGGGGGGGCCCTCCTACAATGAGCAGTTCTTC.

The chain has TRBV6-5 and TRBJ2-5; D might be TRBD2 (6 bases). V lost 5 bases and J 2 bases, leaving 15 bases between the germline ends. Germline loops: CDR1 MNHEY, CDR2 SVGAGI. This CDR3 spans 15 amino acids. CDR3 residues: CASSSRGSSQETQYF. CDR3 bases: TGTGCCAGCAGTAGTCGGGGGTCCTCACAAGAGACCCAGTACTTC.

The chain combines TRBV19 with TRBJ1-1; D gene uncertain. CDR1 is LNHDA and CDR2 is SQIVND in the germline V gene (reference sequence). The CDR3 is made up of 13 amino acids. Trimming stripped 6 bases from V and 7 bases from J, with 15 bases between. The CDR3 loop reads CASRAGAGNEAFF. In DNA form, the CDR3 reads TGTGCCAGTAGAGCAGGAGCGGGGAATGAAGCTTTCTTT.

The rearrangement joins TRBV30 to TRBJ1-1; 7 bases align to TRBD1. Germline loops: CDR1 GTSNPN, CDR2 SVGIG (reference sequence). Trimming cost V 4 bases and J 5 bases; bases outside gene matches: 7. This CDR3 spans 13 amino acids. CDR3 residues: CAWTTGTATEAFF. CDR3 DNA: TGTGCCTGGACAACCGGGACAGCAACTGAAGCTTTCTTT.

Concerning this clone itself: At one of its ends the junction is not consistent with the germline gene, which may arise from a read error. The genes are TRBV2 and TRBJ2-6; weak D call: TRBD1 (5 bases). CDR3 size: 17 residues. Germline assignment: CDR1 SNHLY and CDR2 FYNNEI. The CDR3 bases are TGTGCCAGCAGTGAAGAACAGCCGGCCTCTGGGGCCAACGGCCTGACTTTC. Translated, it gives CASSEEQPASGANGLTF. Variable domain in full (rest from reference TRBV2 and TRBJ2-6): EPEVTQTPSHQVTQMGQEVILRCVPISNHLYFYWYRQILGQKVEFLVSFYNNEISEKSEIFDDQFSVERPDGSNFTLKIRSTKLEDSAMYFCASSEEQPASGANGLTFGAGSRLTVL.

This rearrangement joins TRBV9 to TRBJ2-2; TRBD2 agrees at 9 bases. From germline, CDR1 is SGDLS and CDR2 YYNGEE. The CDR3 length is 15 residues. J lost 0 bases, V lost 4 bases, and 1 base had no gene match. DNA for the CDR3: TGTGCCAGCAGCACTAGCGGGTCGAACACCGGGGAGCTGTTTTTT. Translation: CASSTSGSNTGELFF. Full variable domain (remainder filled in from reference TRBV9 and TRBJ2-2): DSGVTQTPKHLITATGQRVTLRCSPRSGDLSVYWYQQSLDQGLQFLIQYYNGEERAKGNILERFSAQQFPDLHSELNLSSLELGDSALYFCASSTSGSNTGELFFGEGSRLTVL.

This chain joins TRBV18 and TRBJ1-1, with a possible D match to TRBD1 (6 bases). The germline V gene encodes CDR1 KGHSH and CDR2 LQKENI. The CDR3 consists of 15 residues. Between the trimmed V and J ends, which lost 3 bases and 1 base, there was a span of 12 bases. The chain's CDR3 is CASSPEWTANTEAFF. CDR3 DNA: TGTGCCAGCTCACCTGAATGGACAGCGAACACTGAAGCTTTCTTT.

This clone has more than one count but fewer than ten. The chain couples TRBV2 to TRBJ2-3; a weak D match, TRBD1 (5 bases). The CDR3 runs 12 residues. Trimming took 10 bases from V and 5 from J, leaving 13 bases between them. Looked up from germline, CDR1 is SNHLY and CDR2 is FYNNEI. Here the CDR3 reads CATYGALDTQYF. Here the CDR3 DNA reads TGTGCCACCTATGGGGCTTTAGATACGCAGTATTTT.

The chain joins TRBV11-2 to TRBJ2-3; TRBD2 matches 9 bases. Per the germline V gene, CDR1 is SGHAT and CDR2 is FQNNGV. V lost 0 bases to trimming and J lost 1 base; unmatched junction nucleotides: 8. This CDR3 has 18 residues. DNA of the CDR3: TGTGCCAGCAGCTTAGATAGGGCGGTAGCGGGAGGCACAGATACGCAGTATTTT. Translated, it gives CASSLDRAVAGGTDTQYF.

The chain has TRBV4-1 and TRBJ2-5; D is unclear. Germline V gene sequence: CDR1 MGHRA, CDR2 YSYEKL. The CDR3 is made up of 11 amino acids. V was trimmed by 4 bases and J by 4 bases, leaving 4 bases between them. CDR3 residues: CASSLRETQYF. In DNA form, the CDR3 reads TGCGCCAGCAGCCTCAGAGAGACCCAGTACTTC.

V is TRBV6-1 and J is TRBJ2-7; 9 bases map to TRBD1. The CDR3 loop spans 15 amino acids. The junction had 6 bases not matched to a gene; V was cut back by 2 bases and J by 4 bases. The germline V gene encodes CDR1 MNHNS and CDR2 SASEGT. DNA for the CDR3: TGTGCCAGCAGTGAATGGTGGGGGACAGGGTACGAGCAGTACTTC. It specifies CASSEWWGTGYEQYF.